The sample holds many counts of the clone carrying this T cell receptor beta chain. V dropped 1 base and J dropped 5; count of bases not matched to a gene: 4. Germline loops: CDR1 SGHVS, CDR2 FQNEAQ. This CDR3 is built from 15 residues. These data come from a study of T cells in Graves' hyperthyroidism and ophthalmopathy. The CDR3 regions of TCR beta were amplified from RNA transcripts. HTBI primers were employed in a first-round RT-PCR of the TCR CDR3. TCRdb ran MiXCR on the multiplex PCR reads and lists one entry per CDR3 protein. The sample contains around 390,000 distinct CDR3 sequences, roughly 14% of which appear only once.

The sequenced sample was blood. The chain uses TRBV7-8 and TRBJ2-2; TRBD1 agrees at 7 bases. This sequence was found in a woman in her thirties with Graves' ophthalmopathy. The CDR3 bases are TGTGCCAGCAGCTTAGAGAGGGGGCGAACCGGGGAGCTGTTTTTT. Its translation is CASSLERGRTGELFF.